The 5 T cell receptor beta chains below all came from one sample that was sequenced in a study of vaccination and CD4 T cells after COVID-19. These receptors lack a known antigen. Cultured CD4+ T cells had their DNA profiled by the Oncomine TCR Beta short-read assay. TCRdb analysed the PCR reads with MiXCR anew, one entry per CDR3 protein. The sample has about 23,000 distinct CDR3 sequences; approximately 50% are singletons. Specified treatment: roughly ten-day PBMC culture with coronavirus spike peptide pools or control peptides (ViraFEST assay). The specimen was CD4+ T cells from blood, cultured in vitro. All receptors derive from a human donor who had recovered from COVID-19.

This clonotype was observed a few times. The J gene is TRBJ2-2, the V gene TRBV19, with D uncertain. The CDR3 extends over 15 amino acids. The germline V and J ends were trimmed by 0 bases and 6 bases, with 11 bases remaining between them. Germline values: CDR1 LNHDA, CDR2 SQIVND (reference sequence). DNA for the CDR3: TGTGCCAGTAGTATAGAGTGGGGTCGGCCCGGGGAGCTGTTTTTT. It is translated as CASSIEWGRPGELFF. Based on the CDR3 plus reference TRBV19 and TRBJ2-2, the full variable domain is DGGITQSPKYLFRKEGQNVTLSCEQNLNHDAMYWYRQDPGQGLRLIYYSQIVNDFQKGDIAEGYSVSREKKESFPLTVTSAQKNPTAFYLCASSIEWGRPGELFFGEGSRLTVL.

The J gene is TRBJ2-3, the V gene TRBV27; no clear D. CDR3 length: 13 amino acids. Germline CDR1 MNHEY, CDR2 SMNVEV (reference sequence). The V and J ends lost 2 bases and 3 bases respectively, with 6 bases between them. The CDR3: CASSLVDTDTQYF. The CDR3 DNA sequence: TGTGCCAGCAGTTTAGTAGATACAGATACGCAGTATTTT.

The chain links TRBV6-2 or TRBV6-3 to TRBJ2-7; 7 bases fit TRBD1. The CDR3 extends over 14 amino acids. The germline V gene has CDR1 MNHEY and CDR2 SVGEGT. The J segment lost 2 bases and the V segment lost 5 bases, leaving 6 bases of the junction unmatched. In DNA form, the CDR3 reads TGTGCCAGCAGTCCGGGACAGTTAACCTACGAGCAGTACTTC. It is translated as CASSPGQLTYEQYF.

The chain carries TRBV4-3 and TRBJ2-7; 7 bases agree with TRBD1. This CDR3 spans 17 amino acids. V was pared by 0 bases and J by 3 bases, with 11 bases of the junction left unmatched. The germline V gene encodes CDR1 LGHNA and CDR2 YSLEER. CDR3 region: CASSQDGGQATIYEQYF. The CDR3 DNA is TGCGCCAGCAGCCAAGATGGTGGACAGGCGACGATCTACGAGCAGTACTTC.

This chain uses TRBV7-6 with TRBJ2-5; 10 bases map to TRBD2. V lost 4 bases to trimming and J lost 2 bases; unmatched junction nucleotides: 10. CDR1 is SGHVS, CDR2 FNYEAQ, per germline. The CDR3 is 17 amino acids. CDR3 sequence: CASSSLVPSGGQETQYF. The CDR3, as DNA: TGTGCCAGCAGCTCCCTAGTCCCTAGCGGGGGACAAGAGACCCAGTACTTC.